This T cell receptor (beta chain) was observed in a study of T cells in Graves' hyperthyroidism and ophthalmopathy. About the study: Peripheral blood was taken when the disease was first diagnosed, before any treatment began.

Ophthalmopathy patients had moderate-to-severe active disease, CAS ≥3, NOSPECS ≥4, and disease duration under 3 months. Uncontrolled infection, other autoimmune disease, pregnancy or lactation barred patients from enrollment. There were TCR beta CDR3 regions amplified from RNA transcripts. First-round RT-PCR with HTBI primers amplified the TCR CDR3 region. TCRdb recomputed calls from the multiplex PCR reads with MiXCR, one row per CDR3 protein. The sample has approximately 300,000 distinct CDR3 sequences, approximately 17% seen once. The CDR3 covers 12 residues. V gave up 2 bases and J gave up 7 bases, with 8 bases separating them. Germline-derived CDR1 and CDR2 are LNHDA and SQIVND (reference sequence).

The V and J genes are TRBV19 and TRBJ1-2; D possibly corresponds to TRBD1 (6 bases). The specimen sequenced was blood. This clonotype was obtained from a woman aged 55-70 years with Graves' ophthalmopathy. DNA of the CDR3: TGTGCCAGTAGTATAAACAGGGCTGGCTACACCTTC. The encoded protein is CASSINRAGYTF. Full variable domain (remainder filled in from reference TRBV19 and TRBJ1-2): DGGITQSPKYLFRKEGQNVTLSCEQNLNHDAMYWYRQDPGQGLRLIYYSQIVNDFQKGDIAEGYSVSREKKESFPLTVTSAQKNPTAFYLCASSINRAGYTFGSGTRLTVV.